This entry features one T cell receptor (beta chain) sequence. The record originates from a study of blood T cell repertoires in COVID-19. Study details: From the United States, Italy and Spain came samples of acute and convalescent COVID-19. T cells, B-cell-depleted T cells, or PBMCs supplied cDNA or gDNA.

Only in-frame clones appear in the TCRdb table, and some are missing; sequencing was by immunoSEQ multiplex PCR. The profile shows roughly 64,000 clones, approximately 86% of them singletons. Germline V gene sequence: CDR1 SNHLY, CDR2 FYNNEI. There are 15 residues in the CDR3. Trimming took 8 bases from V and 0 from J, leaving 13 bases between them. The material sequenced was peripheral blood. This clonotype was sampled from a man aged 35 to 55 with acute or convalescent COVID-19. The chain carries TRBV2 and TRBJ2-2, with D tentatively TRBD1 (8 bases). The CDR3 region is CASRGDRSNTGELFF. The CDR3 coding sequence is TGTGCCAGCCGGGGGGACAGGTCGAACACCGGGGAGCTGTTTTTT.